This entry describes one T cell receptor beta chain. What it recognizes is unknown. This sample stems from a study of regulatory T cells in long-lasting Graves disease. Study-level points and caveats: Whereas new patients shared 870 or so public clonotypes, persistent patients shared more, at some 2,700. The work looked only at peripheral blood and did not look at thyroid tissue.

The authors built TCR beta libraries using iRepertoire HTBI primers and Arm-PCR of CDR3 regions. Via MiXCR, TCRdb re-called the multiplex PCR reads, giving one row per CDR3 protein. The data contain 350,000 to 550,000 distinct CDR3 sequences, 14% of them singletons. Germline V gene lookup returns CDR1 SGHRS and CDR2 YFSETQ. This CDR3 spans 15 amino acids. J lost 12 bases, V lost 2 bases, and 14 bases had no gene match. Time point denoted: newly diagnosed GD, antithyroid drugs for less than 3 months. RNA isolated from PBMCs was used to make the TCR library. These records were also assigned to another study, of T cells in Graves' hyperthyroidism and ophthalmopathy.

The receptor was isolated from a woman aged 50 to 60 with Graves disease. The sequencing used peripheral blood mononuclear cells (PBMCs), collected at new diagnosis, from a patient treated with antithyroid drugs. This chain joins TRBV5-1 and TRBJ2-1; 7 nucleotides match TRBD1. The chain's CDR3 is CASSLSGTAGWVQFF. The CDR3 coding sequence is TGCGCCAGCAGCTTATCCGGGACAGCCGGGTGGGTGCAGTTCTTC.